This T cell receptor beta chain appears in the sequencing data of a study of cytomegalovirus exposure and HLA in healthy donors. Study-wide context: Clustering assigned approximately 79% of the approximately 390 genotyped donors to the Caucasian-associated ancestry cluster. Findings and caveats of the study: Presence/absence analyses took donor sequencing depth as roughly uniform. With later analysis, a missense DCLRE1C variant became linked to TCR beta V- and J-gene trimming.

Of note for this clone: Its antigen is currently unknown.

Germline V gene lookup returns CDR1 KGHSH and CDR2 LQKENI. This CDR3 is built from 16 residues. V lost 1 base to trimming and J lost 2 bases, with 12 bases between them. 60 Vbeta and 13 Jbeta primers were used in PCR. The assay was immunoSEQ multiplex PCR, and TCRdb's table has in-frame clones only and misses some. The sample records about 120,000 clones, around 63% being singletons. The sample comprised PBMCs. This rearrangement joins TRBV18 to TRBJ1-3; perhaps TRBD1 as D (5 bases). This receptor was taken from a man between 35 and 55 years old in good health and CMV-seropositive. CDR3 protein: CASSPREGMAGNTIYF. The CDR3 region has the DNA TGTGCCAGCTCACCACGGGAGGGGATGGCTGGAAACACCATATATTTT.